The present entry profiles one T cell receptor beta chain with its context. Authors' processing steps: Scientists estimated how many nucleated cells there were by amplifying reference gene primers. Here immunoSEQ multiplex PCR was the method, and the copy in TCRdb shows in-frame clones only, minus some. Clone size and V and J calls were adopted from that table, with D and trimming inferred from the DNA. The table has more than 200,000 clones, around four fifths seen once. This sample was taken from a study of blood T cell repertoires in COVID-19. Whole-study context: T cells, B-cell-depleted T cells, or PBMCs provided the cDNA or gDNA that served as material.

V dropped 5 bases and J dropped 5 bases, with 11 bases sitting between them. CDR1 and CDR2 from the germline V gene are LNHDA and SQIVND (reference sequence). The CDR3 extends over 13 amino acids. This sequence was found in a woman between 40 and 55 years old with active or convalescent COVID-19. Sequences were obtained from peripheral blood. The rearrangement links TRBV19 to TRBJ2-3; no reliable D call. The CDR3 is CASSVLELDTQYF. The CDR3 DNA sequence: TGTGCCAGTAGTGTGTTGGAGCTAGATACGCAGTATTTT. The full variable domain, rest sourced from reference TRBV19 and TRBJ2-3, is DGGITQSPKYLFRKEGQNVTLSCEQNLNHDAMYWYRQDPGQGLRLIYYSQIVNDFQKGDIAEGYSVSREKKESFPLTVTSAQKNPTAFYLCASSVLELDTQYFGPGTRLTVL.